Each of the 28 T cell receptor beta chains below was sequenced from the same sample in a study of shared clonotypes between healthy human individuals. Clones were sequenced by immunoSEQ multiplex PCR, and TCRdb holds only the in-frame ones, with some missing. Of 2 million to 2.5 million clones in the sample, approximately 94% are singletons; the top ten hold around 0.13%. The specimen was naive CD4+ T cells sorted from blood. Subset meaning: CD45RA+ positively selected. These receptors all stem from a man younger than 35 in good health.

The chain links TRBV18 to TRBJ1-5; D gene unclear. The CDR3 has 15 amino acids. The V and J ends lost 0 bases and 2 bases respectively, with 8 bases between them. The germline V gene has CDR1 KGHSH and CDR2 LQKENI. CDR3 sequence reads: CASSPPAWGNQPQHF. The CDR3, as DNA: TGTGCCAGCTCACCACCAGCTTGGGGCAATCAGCCCCAGCATTTT.

The chain carries TRBV7-9 and TRBJ1-1; D gene uncertain. Looked up from germline, CDR1 is SEHNR and CDR2 is FQNEAQ (reference sequence). The CDR3 consists of 12 residues. With 4 bases removed from V and 3 bases from J, the gap between germline ends came to 6 bases. CDR3 region: CASSYSDTEAFF. CDR3 DNA sequence: TGTGCCAGCAGCTATTCTGACACTGAAGCTTTCTTT. The full variable domain, in which reference TRBV7-9 and TRBJ1-1 provide the parts outside the CDR3, is DTGVSQNPRHKITKRGQNVTFRCDPISEHNRLYWYRQTLGQGPEFLTYFQNEAQLEKSRLLSDRFSAERPKGSFSTLEIQRTEQGDSAMYLCASSYSDTEAFFGQGTRLTVV.

This clone was detected only once. The V gene is TRBV29-1, the J gene TRBJ1-5; perhaps TRBD1 as D (6 bases). V lost 5 bases to trimming and J lost 0 bases, with 8 bases between them. Germline lookup yields CDR1 SQVTM and CDR2 ANQGSEA. This CDR3 has 13 amino acids. The CDR3 DNA is TGCAGCGTTCAGACAGGTAGCAATCAGCCCCAGCATTTT. Protein: CSVQTGSNQPQHF.

This clone has a single count. This chain connects TRBV4-2 to TRBJ2-7; TRBD2 matches at 7 bases. The CDR3 runs to 16 residues. Germline CDR1 is LGHNA and CDR2 is YNFKEQ. With V trimmed by 0 bases and J by 1 base, 6 bases remained unmatched. In DNA, the CDR3 is TGTGCCAGCAGCCAAGATTGGAGTAGCGGGTCCTACGAGCAGTACTTC. Translating gives CASSQDWSSGSYEQYF.

This chain connects TRBV11-2 to TRBJ2-3; maybe TRBD1 (6 bases). V dropped 3 bases and J dropped 5 bases, with 18 bases sitting between them. The CDR3 totals 16 residues. Germline V CDR1 and CDR2: SGHAT, FQNNGV. The CDR3 DNA follows: TGTGCCAGCAGCTTCCGACCGGACAGCCTAGGAGATACGCAGTATTTT. Residues: CASSFRPDSLGDTQYF. The whole variable domain, remainder taken from reference TRBV11-2 and TRBJ2-3, is EAGVAQSPRYKIIEKRQSVAFWCNPISGHATLYWYQQILGQGPKLLIQFQNNGVVDDSQLPKDRFSAERLKGVDSTLKIQPAKLEDSAVYLCASSFRPDSLGDTQYFGPGTRLTVL.

The chain joins TRBV7-9 to TRBJ2-7; perhaps TRBD2 as D (6 bases). Trimming removed 2 bases at V and 3 bases at J, with 14 bases between. Germline CDR1 and CDR2: SEHNR and FQNEAQ (reference sequence). This CDR3 has 15 amino acids. The CDR3 spells CASSLTAGRNYEQYF. The CDR3 DNA reads TGTGCCAGCAGCTTAACGGCAGGGAGGAACTACGAGCAGTACTTC.

The V and J genes are TRBV27 and TRBJ1-4; unclear D gene. V lost 6 bases and J 8 bases, leaving 22 bases between the germline ends. Germline V gene data show CDR1 as MNHEY and CDR2 as SMNVEV (reference sequence). CDR3 length equals 16 residues. The CDR3 region is CASSRQVTFAREKLFF. The CDR3, as DNA: TGTGCCAGCAGCCGCCAGGTGACGTTCGCGAGGGAAAAACTGTTTTTT. Variable domain in full (rest from reference TRBV27 and TRBJ1-4): EAQVTQNPRYLITVTGKKLTVTCSQNMNHEYMSWYRQDPGLGLRQIYYSMNVEVTDKGDVPEGYKVSRKEKRNFPLILESPSPNQTSLYFCASSRQVTFAREKLFFGSGTQLSVL.

As concerns this clone: At one end the junction does not follow the germline gene, possibly because of a read error. This chain connects TRBV7-2 to TRBJ1-2, with a possible D match to TRBD1 (5 bases). The CDR3 loop spans 12 amino acids. Germline CDR1 reads SGHTA; CDR2 reads FQGNSA. CDR3 DNA: TGTGCCAGCAGTTTAGGGGAGTATGGCTACACCTTC. Amino acid sequence: CASSLGEYGYTF.

Worth noting for this clone: In the same sample, other DNA sequences code for this CDR3. The chain recombines TRBV25-1 with TRBJ2-7; D remains unclear. V lost 1 base and J lost 0, with 7 bases in between. Looked up from germline, CDR1 is MGHDK and CDR2 is SYGVNS. This CDR3 is 14 amino acids long. CDR3 in amino acids: CASSESGSSYEQYF. The DNA of the CDR3 is TGTGCCAGCAGTGAATCGGGCAGCTCCTACGAGCAGTACTTC.

The V gene is TRBV9, the J gene TRBJ1-5; perhaps TRBD1 as D (5 bases). There are 13 residues in the CDR3. Trimming shortened V by 3 bases and J by 10 bases, and 14 bases separated the two germline ends. Germline lookup yields CDR1 SGDLS and CDR2 YYNGEE. The CDR3 loop is CASSARQTDPQHF. CDR3 DNA sequence: TGTGCCAGCAGCGCGAGACAGACGGATCCCCAGCATTTT.

V is TRBV6-1 and J is TRBJ2-5; no firm D call. Trimming took 7 bases from V and 2 from J, leaving 11 bases between them. Germline values: CDR1 MNHNS, CDR2 SASEGT. The CDR3 contains 13 residues. Here the CDR3 DNA reads TGTGCCAGCACCCGATGGGCACAAGAGACCCAGTACTTC. Translation: CASTRWAQETQYF.

CDR3 sequence: CASTPRDRSYNEQFF. CDR3 bases: TGTGCCAGCACCCCTCGGGACCGAAGCTACAATGAGCAGTTCTTC. The rearrangement links TRBV5-6 to TRBJ2-1; either TRBD1 or TRBD2 may supply D (5 bases each). V lost 6 bases and J lost 3, with 16 bases in between. The CDR3 spans 15 residues. Germline CDR1 and CDR2: SGHDT and YYEEEE.

The CDR3 sequence is CASSEYGTQGAYGYTF. As DNA, the CDR3 is TGTGCCAGCAGCGAATACGGGACACAGGGAGCCTATGGCTACACCTTC. This chain uses TRBV5-6 with TRBJ1-2; maybe TRBD1 (6 bases). Germline loops: CDR1 SGHDT, CDR2 YYEEEE. Trimming removed 4 bases at V and 4 bases at J, with 20 bases between. This CDR3 spans 16 amino acids. Combining the CDR3 with reference TRBV5-6 and TRBJ1-2 gives the whole variable domain DAGVTQSPTHLIKTRGQQVTLRCSPKSGHDTVSWYQQALGQGPQFIFQYYEEEERQRGNFPDRFSGHQFPNYSSELNVNALLLGDSALYLCASSEYGTQGAYGYTFGSGTRLTVV.

The rearrangement links TRBV6-1 to TRBJ1-5; 9 bases match TRBD1. In germline, CDR1 is MNHNS, CDR2 SASEGT. CDR3 length: 13 residues. V shed 11 bases and J 5 bases; nucleotides not matched to a gene: 7. CDR3 sequence reads: CACRTGGYQPQHF. CDR3 nucleotide sequence: TGTGCCTGCCGAACAGGGGGCTATCAGCCCCAGCATTTT.

Of note for this clone: This sample also contains other DNA sequences that code for the same CDR3. CDR3 sequence (DNA): TGTGCCAGCAGCTCAGGGGTCCGGGAGACCCAGTACTTC. Translated, it gives CASSSGVRETQYF. This chain links TRBV11-2 with TRBJ2-5; D possibly corresponds to TRBD1 (6 bases). The CDR3 contains 13 residues. Trimming took off 4 bases at V and 5 bases at J, with 11 bases between the two ends. Per the germline V gene, CDR1 is SGHAT and CDR2 is FQNNGV. Supplemented by reference TRBV11-2 and TRBJ2-5, the full variable domain reads EAGVAQSPRYKIIEKRQSVAFWCNPISGHATLYWYQQILGQGPKLLIQFQNNGVVDDSQLPKDRFSAERLKGVDSTLKIQPAKLEDSAVYLCASSSGVRETQYFGPGTRLLVL.

The V and J genes are TRBV5-1 and TRBJ2-1, with 11 bases matching TRBD1. This CDR3 is built from 17 residues. Germline loops: CDR1 SGHRS, CDR2 YFSETQ. The V segment lost 4 bases and the J segment 7 bases; nucleotides outside the gene matches: 13. The CDR3 region is CASSDLWTGGRGNEQFF. The CDR3 nucleotides read TGCGCCAGCAGCGACCTTTGGACAGGGGGCAGGGGGAATGAGCAGTTCTTC.

The rearrangement joins TRBV11-2 to TRBJ2-7, with 7 nucleotides matching TRBD1. V shed 4 bases, J shed 5 bases, and the junction held 8 bases outside the gene matches. This CDR3 is 14 amino acids long. Germline V gene sequence: CDR1 SGHAT, CDR2 FQNNGV. CDR3 amino acids: CASSSRQGFDEQYF. CDR3 DNA: TGTGCCAGCAGCTCCCGACAGGGATTCGACGAGCAGTACTTC.

The rearrangement joins TRBV4-3 to TRBJ2-2, with a weak D call TRBD1 (6 bases). V lost 4 bases and J 2 bases, leaving 11 bases between the germline ends. CDR3 length equals 15 residues. The V gene's germline CDR1 is LGHNA and CDR2 YSLEER. CDR3 loop: CASSPRDINTGELFF. DNA for the CDR3: TGCGCCAGCAGCCCCCGGGACATCAACACCGGGGAGCTGTTTTTT.

This clone was counted a single time. At one end the junction does not follow the germline gene, possibly because of a read error. Other nucleotide sequences from this sample produce the same CDR3. The chain is built from TRBV7-7 and TRBJ2-1; 12 bases line up with TRBD2. Germline loops: CDR1 SSHAT, CDR2 FNYEAQ (reference sequence). CDR3 length: 15 amino acids. Here the CDR3 DNA reads TGTGCTAGCAGCTTGGGACTAGCGGGCTACAATGAGCAGTTCTTC. Translating gives CASSLGLAGYNEQFF. Filled out from reference TRBV7-7 and TRBJ2-1, the complete variable domain reads GAGVSQSPRYKVTKRGQDVTLRCDPISSHATLYWYQQALGQGPEFLTYFNYEAQPDKSGLPSDRFSAERPEGSISTLTIQRTEQRDSAMYRCASSLGLAGYNEQFFGPGTRLTVL.

V and J are TRBV4-2 and TRBJ2-1, with D possibly being TRBD1 (5 bases). V gave up 0 bases and J gave up 4 bases, with 7 bases separating them. The CDR3 has 14 amino acids. Germline V CDR1 and CDR2: LGHNA, YNFKEQ. CDR3 DNA sequence: TGTGCCAGCAGCCAAGAACAGGTGTACAATGAGCAGTTCTTC. Protein sequence: CASSQEQVYNEQFF.

The chain uses TRBV4-2 and TRBJ2-1; D gene ambiguous. The CDR3 contains 14 residues. Between the trimmed V and J ends, which lost 5 bases and 0 bases, there was a span of 8 bases. Germline CDR1 is LGHNA and CDR2 is YNFKEQ. The DNA for the CDR3 is TGTGCCAGCAGCGACGCCAGCTCCTACAATGAGCAGTTCTTC. Amino acids: CASSDASSYNEQFF.

The CDR3 sequence is CASAWANEQFF. As DNA, the CDR3 is TGTGCCAGCGCTTGGGCGAATGAGCAGTTCTTC. J is TRBJ2-1 and V is TRBV2; no clear D gene. The CDR3 contains 11 residues. V was pared by 8 bases and J by 7 bases, with 9 bases between. The germline V gene has CDR1 SNHLY and CDR2 FYNNEI.

The DNA for the CDR3 is TGTGCCAGCAGCTTGGCGGCAGGGGTGGTTTTAAACGCGGAAGCTTTCTTT. It encodes CASSLAAGVVLNAEAFF. J is TRBJ1-1 and V is TRBV5-6, with D maybe TRBD1 (6 bases). The CDR3 sequence is 17 residues long. Trimming took 0 bases from V and 8 from J, leaving 23 bases between them. Germline V gives CDR1 SGHDT, CDR2 YYEEEE.

This clone was recorded once. The chain couples TRBV11-2 to TRBJ1-1; tentative D call: TRBD1 (5 bases). Germline assignment: CDR1 SGHAT and CDR2 FQNNGV. CDR3 size: 12 residues. Trimming shortened V by 3 bases and J by 8 bases, and 10 bases separated the two germline ends. The chain's CDR3 is CASSFRAGEAFF. For the CDR3, the DNA is TGTGCCAGCAGCTTTCGGGCAGGGGAAGCTTTCTTT.

The genes are TRBV28 and TRBJ1-3; the D gene is possibly TRBD1 (6 bases). The CDR3 covers 15 residues. The V end was cut by 6 bases, the J end by 2 bases, with 14 bases between. Germline-derived CDR1 and CDR2 are MDHEN and SYDVKM. The DNA for the CDR3 is TGTGCCAGCAGACGCCGGGACACTGCTGGAAACACCATATATTTT. The encoded protein is CASRRRDTAGNTIYF.

This chain joins TRBV19 and TRBJ2-1; 10 bases map to TRBD2. CDR3 length: 18 amino acids. After removal of 4 bases from V and 0 bases from J, the junction contained 9 bases not matched to a gene. CDR1 is LNHDA, CDR2 SQIVND, per germline (reference sequence). CDR3 sequence (DNA): TGTGCCAGTAGTAAAGGAACTAGCGGGAAGAGCTCCTACAATGAGCAGTTCTTC. This codes for CASSKGTSGKSSYNEQFF.

The genes are TRBV2 and TRBJ2-7; D not certain. V was clipped by 6 bases and J by 6 bases, with 9 bases between them. The CDR3 sequence is 11 residues long. CDR1 and CDR2 (germline): SNHLY, FYNNEI. This CDR3 is CASSPSAEQYF. For the CDR3, the DNA is TGTGCCAGCAGCCCGTCCGCCGAGCAGTACTTC.

Details on this clone: Within the sample, other DNA sequences also encode this same CDR3. This chain uses TRBV5-1 with TRBJ2-7; D possibly corresponds to TRBD1 (5 bases). Deletions cut 1 base from V and 4 bases from J, with 9 bases between. The CDR3 is 13 residues long. CDR1 and CDR2 (germline): SGHRS, YFSETQ. CDR3 DNA: TGCGCCAGCAGCTTGAGGCAGGGTTACGAGCAGTACTTC. Translating it yields CASSLRQGYEQYF.